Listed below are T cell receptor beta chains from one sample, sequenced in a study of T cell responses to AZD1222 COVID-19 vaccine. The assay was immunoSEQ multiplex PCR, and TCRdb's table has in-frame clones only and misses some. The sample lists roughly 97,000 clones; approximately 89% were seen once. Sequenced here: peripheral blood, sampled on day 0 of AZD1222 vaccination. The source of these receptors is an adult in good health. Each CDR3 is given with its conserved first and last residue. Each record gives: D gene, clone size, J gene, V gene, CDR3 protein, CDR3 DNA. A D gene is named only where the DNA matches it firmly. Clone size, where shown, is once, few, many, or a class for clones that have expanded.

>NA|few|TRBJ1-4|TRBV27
CASSLFFSTNEKLFF
TGTGCCAGCAGTTTATTCTTTTCAACTAATGAAAAACTGTTTTTT
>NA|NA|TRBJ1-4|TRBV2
CASVPGTGNEKLFF
TGTGCCAGCGTACCCGGGACTGGCAATGAAAAACTGTTTTTT
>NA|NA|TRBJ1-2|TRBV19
CASSIDARGGGYTF
TGTGCCAGTAGTATAGATGCGAGAGGGGGTGGCTACACCTTC
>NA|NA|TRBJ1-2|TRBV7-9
CASSLAGNYGYTF
TGTGCCAGCAGCCTCGCGGGAAACTATGGCTACACCTTC
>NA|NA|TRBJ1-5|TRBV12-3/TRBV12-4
CASSAGSQPQHF
TGTGCCAGCAGTGCCGGGTCCCAGCCCCAGCATTTT
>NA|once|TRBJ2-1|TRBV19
CASSTGGTSSYNEQFF
TGTGCCAGTAGTACTGGAGGCACGAGCTCCTACAATGAGCAGTTCTTC
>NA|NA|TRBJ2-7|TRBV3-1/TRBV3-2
CASSHNPQGKQYF
TGTGCCAGCAGCCACAACCCCCAGGGGAAGCAGTACTTC
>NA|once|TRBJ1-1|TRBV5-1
CASSLLKSNTEAFF
TGCGCCAGCAGCTTGTTGAAGTCGAACACTGAAGCTTTCTTT
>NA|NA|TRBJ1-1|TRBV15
CATSRSRVAEAFF
TGTGCCACCAGCAGGTCCAGGGTGGCTGAAGCTTTCTTT
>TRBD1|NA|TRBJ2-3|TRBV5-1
CASEGGLTDTQYF
TGCGCCAGCGAAGGGGGCCTCACAGATACGCAGTATTTT
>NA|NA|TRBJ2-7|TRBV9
CASSGTADATYEQYF
TGTGCCAGCAGCGGCACCGCGGACGCTACCTACGAGCAGTACTTC
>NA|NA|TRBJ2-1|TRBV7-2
CASSLQLLRDNEQFF
TGTGCCAGCAGCTTACAGCTCTTGAGGGACAATGAGCAGTTCTTC
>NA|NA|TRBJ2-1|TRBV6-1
CASSEATTYNEQFF
TGTGCCAGCAGTGAAGCCACAACCTACAATGAGCAGTTCTTC
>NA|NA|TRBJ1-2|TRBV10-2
CASSDGGADGYTF
TGCGCCAGCAGTGATGGGGGCGCCGATGGCTACACCTTC
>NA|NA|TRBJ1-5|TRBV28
CASSFQDRGNQPQHF
TGTGCCAGCAGTTTCCAAGATCGAGGCAATCAGCCCCAGCATTTT
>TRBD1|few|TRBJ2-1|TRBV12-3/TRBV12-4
CASRGRYNEQFF
TGTGCCAGTAGGGGGCGGTACAATGAGCAGTTCTTC
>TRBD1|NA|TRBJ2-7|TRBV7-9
CASNPGTGPF
TGTGCCAGCAATCCCGGGACAGGGCCTTTC
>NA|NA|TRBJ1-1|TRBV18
CASSNGGNTEAFF
TGTGCCAGCTCCAACGGGGGGAACACTGAAGCTTTCTTT
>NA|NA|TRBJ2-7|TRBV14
CASSQTGQGPYEQYF
TGTGCCAGCAGCCAGACGGGCCAGGGGCCCTACGAGCAGTACTTC
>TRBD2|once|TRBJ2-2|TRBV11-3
CASSSGLLYTGELFF
TGTGCCAGCAGCTCGGGACTACTTTACACCGGGGAGCTGTTTTTT
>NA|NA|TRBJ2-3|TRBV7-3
CTSSFKGPTDTQYF
TGTACCAGCAGCTTTAAGGGGCCAACAGATACGCAGTATTTT
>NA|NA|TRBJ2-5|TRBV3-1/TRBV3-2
CASSQEIQYF
TGTGCCAGCAGCCAAGAGATCCAGTACTTC
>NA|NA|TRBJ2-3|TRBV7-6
CASSLGRGTDTQYF
TGTGCCAGCAGCTTAGGGAGGGGGACAGATACGCAGTATTTT
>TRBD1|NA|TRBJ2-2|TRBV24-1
CATSDPRQGTGELFF
TGTGCCACCAGTGACCCAAGACAGGGTACCGGGGAGCTGTTTTTT
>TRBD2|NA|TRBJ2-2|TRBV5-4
CASRKLAVVGGGELFF
TGTGCCAGCAGAAAACTAGCGGTTGTCGGCGGCGGGGAGCTGTTTTTT
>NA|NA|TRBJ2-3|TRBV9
CASSVEWFSTDTQYF
TGTGCCAGCAGCGTAGAGTGGTTCTCCACAGATACGCAGTATTTT
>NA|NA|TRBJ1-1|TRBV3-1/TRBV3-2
CASSQWSQEAFF
TGTGCCAGCAGCCAGTGGAGTCAGGAAGCTTTCTTT
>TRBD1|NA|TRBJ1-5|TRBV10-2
CASRTGTGINQPQHF
TGCGCCAGCAGAACCGGGACAGGGATAAATCAGCCCCAGCATTTT
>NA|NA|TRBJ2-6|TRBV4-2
CASSQDRGSGANVLTF
TGTGCCAGCAGCCAAGATCGGGGCTCTGGGGCCAACGTCCTGACTTTC
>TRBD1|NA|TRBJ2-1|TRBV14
CASSPPSDRGSYNEQFF
TGTGCCAGCAGCCCCCCTTCGGACAGGGGGTCCTACAATGAGCAGTTCTTC
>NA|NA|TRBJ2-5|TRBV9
CASSVAGEVETQYF
TGTGCCAGCAGCGTAGCTGGGGAGGTAGAGACCCAGTACTTC
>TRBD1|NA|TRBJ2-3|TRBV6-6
CASSPRDRVYTQYF
TGTGCCAGCAGTCCCCGGGACAGGGTCTATACGCAGTATTTT
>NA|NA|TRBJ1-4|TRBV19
CASSKMVGATNEKLFF
TGTGCCAGTAGCAAGATGGTCGGGGCAACTAATGAAAAACTGTTTTTT
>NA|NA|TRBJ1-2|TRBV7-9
CASSQGTAYGYTF
TGTGCCAGCAGCCAAGGGACGGCCTATGGCTACACCTTC
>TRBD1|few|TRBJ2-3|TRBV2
CASSEARQGLTDTQYF
TGTGCCAGCAGTGAAGCCCGACAGGGTTTGACAGATACGCAGTATTTT
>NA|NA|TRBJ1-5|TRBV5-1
CASSLSGSNQPQHF
TGCGCCAGCAGCTTGTCGGGTAGCAATCAGCCCCAGCATTTT
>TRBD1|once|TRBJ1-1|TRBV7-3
CASSSDDRGFMNTEAFF
TGTGCCAGCAGCTCCGACGACAGGGGGTTCATGAACACTGAAGCTTTCTTT
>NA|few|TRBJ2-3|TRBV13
CASSSGDRSDTQYF
TGTGCCAGCAGCTCCGGGGATCGGTCCGATACGCAGTATTTT
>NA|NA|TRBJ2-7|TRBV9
CASAYEQYF
TGTGCCAGCGCCTACGAGCAGTACTTC
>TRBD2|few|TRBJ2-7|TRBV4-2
CASSQDSGGHYEQYF
TGTGCCAGCAGCCAAGATTCGGGGGGGCACTACGAGCAGTACTTC
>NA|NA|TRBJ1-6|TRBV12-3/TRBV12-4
CASTGDYRSPLHF
TGTGCCAGCACAGGAGATTACCGTTCACCCCTCCACTTT